This entry is about one T cell receptor beta chain. Its matching antigen is unknown. The data originate from a study of OX40 agonist ivuxolimab in advanced cancers. About the study: Patients assigned to dose escalation were diagnosed with hepatocellular carcinoma, melanoma, renal cell or head and neck cancer. Overall study findings and caveats: Relative to CD4+, CD8+ T cells held more expanded clones on average. The investigators did not determine what antigen specificity the expanded peripheral T cells had. Blood T cells, both CD4+ and CD8+, expanded clonally by week 6 at 0.1 to 3.0 mg/kg.

This CDR3 has 16 amino acids. V lost 3 bases, J lost 1 base, and 4 bases stayed unmatched. Germline V gene data show CDR1 as MDHEN and CDR2 as SYDVKM. The method was immunoSEQ multiplex PCR; TCRdb's version includes in-frame clones alone and lacks a portion of them. Among about 140,000 clones listed, 93% were seen once. The chain carries TRBV28 and TRBJ2-3; 10 bases are shared with TRBD1. The sequence derives from an adult with an advanced solid tumor such as melanoma, head and neck, liver or kidney cancer. The material sequenced was CD4+ or CD8+ T cells sorted from blood, taken in a trial of the OX40 agonist ivuxolimab. The CDR3 DNA reads as TGTGCCAGCAGTTTGGCTGGACAGGGGGGCACAGATACGCAGTATTTT. Translated, it gives CASSLAGQGGTDTQYF.